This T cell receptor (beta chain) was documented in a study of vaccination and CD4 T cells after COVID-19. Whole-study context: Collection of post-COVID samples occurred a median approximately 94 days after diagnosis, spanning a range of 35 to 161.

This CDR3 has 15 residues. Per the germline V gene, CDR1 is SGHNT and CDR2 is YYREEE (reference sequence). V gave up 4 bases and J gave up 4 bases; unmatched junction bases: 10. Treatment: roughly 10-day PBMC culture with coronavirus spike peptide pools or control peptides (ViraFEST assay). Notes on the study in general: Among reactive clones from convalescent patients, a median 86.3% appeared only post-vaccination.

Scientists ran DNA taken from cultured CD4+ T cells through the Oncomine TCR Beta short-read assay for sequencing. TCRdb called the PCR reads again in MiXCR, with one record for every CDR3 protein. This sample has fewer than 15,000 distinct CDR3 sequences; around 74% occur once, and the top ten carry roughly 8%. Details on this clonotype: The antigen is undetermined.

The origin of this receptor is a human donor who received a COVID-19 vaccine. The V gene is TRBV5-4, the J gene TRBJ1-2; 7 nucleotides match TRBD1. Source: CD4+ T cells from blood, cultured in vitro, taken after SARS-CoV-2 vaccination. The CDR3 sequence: CASSTRGRGGYGYTF. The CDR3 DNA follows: TGTGCCAGCAGCACGAGGGGGCGCGGGGGCTATGGCTACACCTTC.